The 17 T cell receptor beta chains below come from one sample, sequenced in a study of CD8 T cells in Susac syndrome. Reverse transcription used roughly 0.45 to 1 ug RNA and random hexamers. TCRdb re-derived calls from the immunoSEQ multiplex PCR reads in MiXCR, one entry per CDR3 protein. The data contain approximately 230,000 distinct CDR3 sequences, around 95% of them seen just once; the ten biggest clones take up around 0.067%. The sample taken for sequencing was CD4+ T cells from PBMCs. Every receptor here comes from a human donor with multiple sclerosis.

CDR3 nucleotide sequence: TGTGCCTGGAGAAGGGGACAGGGAAACACCATATATTTT. Translation: CAWRRGQGNTIYF. This chain links TRBV30 with TRBJ1-3, with 7 bases that match TRBD1. Germline CDR1 and CDR2: GTSNPN and SVGIG (reference sequence). The CDR3 is 13 amino acids. Trimming took 3 bases from V and 4 from J; bases not matched to a gene: 3.

The chain employs TRBV15 and TRBJ1-2; D not resolved. The CDR3 contains 13 residues. V was pared by 3 bases and J by 4 bases, with 9 bases between. Germline lookup yields CDR1 LNHNV and CDR2 YYDKDF (reference sequence). The CDR3 DNA follows: TGTGCCACCAGCAGCGGACCGACCTATGGCTACACCTTC. Protein sequence: CATSSGPTYGYTF.

This rearrangement joins TRBV5-1 to TRBJ2-7; a possible D gene is TRBD1 (5 bases). CDR1 and CDR2 from the germline V gene are SGHRS and YFSETQ. Trimming removed 4 bases from V and 7 bases from J, with 18 bases in between. The CDR3 has 14 residues. The CDR3 bases are TGCGCCAGCAGCGGCAGGGTGACCCCCGGGGAGCAGTACTTC. Encoded protein: CASSGRVTPGEQYF.

The V call is TRBV7-9, the J call TRBJ2-5, with 7 bases that match TRBD1. This CDR3 comprises 13 residues. Unmatched junction bases numbered 3, after V lost 4 bases and J lost 4 bases. Per germline, CDR1 SEHNR and CDR2 FQNEAQ (reference sequence). The CDR3 spells CASSSTGIETQYF. The CDR3 coding sequence is TGTGCCAGCAGCTCGACAGGGATAGAGACCCAGTACTTC.

V usage is TRBV7-3 and J usage is TRBJ1-1, with D tentatively TRBD1 (5 bases). CDR1 SGHTA and CDR2 FQGTGA come from the germline V gene. V was shortened by 5 bases and J by 7 bases, with 14 bases between the two germline ends. The CDR3 contains 13 residues. In DNA form, the CDR3 reads TGTGCCAGCAGCCACGGGCCAGGGATTGAAGCTTTCTTT. Protein: CASSHGPGIEAFF.

The rearrangement joins TRBV12-3 or TRBV12-4 to TRBJ2-2; tentative D call: TRBD1 (6 bases). The CDR3 is 14 residues long. Trimming shortened V by 8 bases and J by 4 bases, and 14 bases separated the two germline ends. The CDR3 region is CASGGRGATGELFF. CDR3 nucleotide sequence: TGTGCCAGCGGGGGCAGGGGCGCCACCGGGGAGCTGTTTTTT.

The rearrangement uses TRBV3-1 and TRBJ1-4; D possibly corresponds to TRBD1 (6 bases). This CDR3 has 14 amino acids. Germline CDR1 and CDR2: LGHDT and YNNKEL (reference sequence). V was trimmed by 2 bases and J by 8 bases, leaving 12 bases between them. The CDR3 sequence: CASSQKGGLEKLFF. CDR3 coding DNA: TGTGCCAGCAGCCAAAAAGGGGGGCTCGAAAAACTGTTTTTT.

The V and J genes are TRBV9 and TRBJ1-1, with D maybe TRBD1 (6 bases). The germline V and J ends were trimmed by 0 bases and 1 base, with 10 bases remaining between them. Germline V gives CDR1 SGDLS, CDR2 YYNGEE. There are 15 residues in the CDR3. CDR3: CASSVVGGQNTEAFF. CDR3 sequence (DNA): TGTGCCAGCAGCGTAGTGGGGGGACAGAACACTGAAGCTTTCTTT.

The chain carries TRBV5-1 and TRBJ1-5, with D perhaps TRBD1 (6 bases). V was shortened by 0 bases and J by 0 bases, with 16 bases between the two germline ends. Germline assignment: CDR1 SGHRS and CDR2 YFSETQ. This CDR3 is built from 18 residues. The CDR3 nucleotides are TGCGCCAGCAGCTTGGATGGACAGTCCTCTAATAGCAATCAGCCCCAGCATTTT. Encoded protein: CASSLDGQSSNSNQPQHF.

J is TRBJ1-1 and V is TRBV20-1; no firm D call. Germline-derived CDR1 and CDR2 are DFQATT and SNEGSKA (reference sequence). The CDR3 consists of 11 residues. V was shortened by 5 bases and J by 4 bases, with 8 bases between the two germline ends. CDR3 nucleotide sequence: TGCAGTGCTCTTGCGTTCACTGAAGCTTTCTTT. It is translated as CSALAFTEAFF.

The chain links TRBV6-1 to TRBJ2-7; unclear D gene. Per germline, CDR1 MNHNS and CDR2 SASEGT. This CDR3 region has 11 residues. The V gene lost 4 bases and the J gene lost 3 bases, with 4 bases spanning the gap. CDR3 coding DNA: TGTGCCAGCAGTGGATACTACGAGCAGTACGTC. This translates into CASSGYYEQYV.

The V and J genes are TRBV19 and TRBJ2-1, with 7 nucleotides matching TRBD1. This CDR3 is 15 amino acids long. V lost 5 bases and J lost 7; bases outside the gene matches: 11. Germline V gives CDR1 LNHDA, CDR2 SQIVND (reference sequence). CDR3 sequence reads: CASSPNRGRANEQFF. CDR3 bases: TGTGCCAGTAGTCCCAACAGGGGACGGGCTAATGAGCAGTTCTTC.

This rearrangement joins TRBV19 to TRBJ2-3; D gene ambiguous. The germline CDR1 and CDR2 sequences are LNHDA and SQIVND (reference sequence). V lost 3 bases to trimming and J lost 2 bases, with 18 bases between them. This CDR3 spans 17 amino acids. Here the CDR3 reads CASSMDETSSYTDTQYF. Written as DNA, the CDR3 is TGTGCCAGTAGTATGGACGAGACCTCGTCCTACACAGATACGCAGTATTTT.

This chain connects TRBV12-3 or TRBV12-4 to TRBJ1-2; D gene ambiguous. V was clipped by 6 bases and J by 2 bases, with 7 bases between them. The CDR3 consists of 12 residues. The CDR3 protein is CASRKMNYGYTF. The CDR3 nucleotides are TGTGCCAGCAGGAAGATGAACTATGGCTACACCTTC.

The chain joins TRBV28 to TRBJ2-7; 7 positions match TRBD1. This CDR3 contains 17 residues. In germline, CDR1 is MDHEN, CDR2 SYDVKM. After removal of 4 bases from V and 1 base from J, the junction contained 13 bases not matched to a gene. CDR3 sequence (DNA): TGTGCCAGCAGTTCCCACCACACCGGGACAGTATCCTACGAGCAGTACTTC. Protein: CASSSHHTGTVSYEQYF. Variable domain in full (rest from reference TRBV28 and TRBJ2-7): DVKVTQSSRYLVKRTGEKVFLECVQDMDHENMFWYRQDPGLGLRLIYFSYDVKMKEKGDIPEGYSVSREKKERFSLILESASTNQTSMYLCASSSHHTGTVSYEQYFGPGTRLTVT.

This chain links TRBV20-1 with TRBJ2-3; D gene uncertain. Germline CDR1 is DFQATT and CDR2 is SNEGSKA (reference sequence). This CDR3 region has 15 residues. The germline V and J ends were trimmed by 6 bases and 3 bases, with 19 bases remaining between them. CDR3 bases: TGCAGTGCAACTACCGCGGACCTAGGGACAGATACGCAGTATTTT. This translates into CSATTADLGTDTQYF.

This chain uses TRBV4-2 with TRBJ2-1; 7 nucleotides line up with TRBD2. CDR1 and CDR2 (germline): LGHNA, YNFKEQ. The CDR3 spans 15 residues. V lost 0 bases, J lost 6 bases, and 5 bases stayed unmatched. The DNA for the CDR3 is TGTGCCAGCAGCCAAGAAATAGCGGGTCTCAATGAGCAGTTCTTC. Its protein is CASSQEIAGLNEQFF.